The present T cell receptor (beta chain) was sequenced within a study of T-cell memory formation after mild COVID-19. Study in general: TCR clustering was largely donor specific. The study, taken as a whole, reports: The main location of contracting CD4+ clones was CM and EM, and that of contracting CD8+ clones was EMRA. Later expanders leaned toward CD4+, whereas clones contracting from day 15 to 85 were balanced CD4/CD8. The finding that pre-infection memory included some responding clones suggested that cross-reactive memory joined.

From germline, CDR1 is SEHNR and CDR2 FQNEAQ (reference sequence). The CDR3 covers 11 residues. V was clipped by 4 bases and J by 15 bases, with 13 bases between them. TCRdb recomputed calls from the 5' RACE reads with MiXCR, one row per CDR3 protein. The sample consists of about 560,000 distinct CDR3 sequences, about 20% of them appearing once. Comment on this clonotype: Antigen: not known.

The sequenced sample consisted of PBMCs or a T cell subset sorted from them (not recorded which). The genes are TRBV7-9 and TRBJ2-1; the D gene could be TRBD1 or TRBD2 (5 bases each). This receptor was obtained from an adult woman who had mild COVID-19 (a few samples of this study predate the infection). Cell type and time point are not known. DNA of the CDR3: TGTGCCAGCAGCTCCGGGACGGGCTGGTTCTTC. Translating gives CASSSGTGWFF.